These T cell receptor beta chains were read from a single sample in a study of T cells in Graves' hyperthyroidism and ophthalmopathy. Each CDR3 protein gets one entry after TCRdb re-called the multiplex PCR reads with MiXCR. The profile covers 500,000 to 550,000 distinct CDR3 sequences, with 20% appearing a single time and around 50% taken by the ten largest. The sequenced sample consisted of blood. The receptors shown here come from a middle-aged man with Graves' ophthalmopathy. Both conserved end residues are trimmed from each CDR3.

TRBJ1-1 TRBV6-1 ASRVGDRERTEAF
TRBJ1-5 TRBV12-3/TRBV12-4 ASSFGGYQPQH
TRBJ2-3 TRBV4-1 ASSQVSTLAVGTDTQY
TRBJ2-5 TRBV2 ASSEGGLGETQY
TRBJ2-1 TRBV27 ASSLEREGLFEQF
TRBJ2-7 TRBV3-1 ASSPLGTEQY
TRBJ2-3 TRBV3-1 ASSPRGPSVDDTQY
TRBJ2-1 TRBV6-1 ASTLAGVSYNEQF
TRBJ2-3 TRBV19 ASRKGLNTDTQY
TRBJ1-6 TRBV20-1 SALPRQGWDSPLH
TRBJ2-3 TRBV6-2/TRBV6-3 ASSHRWTRLTDTQY
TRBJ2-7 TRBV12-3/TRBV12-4 ASRGKTSGPYEQY
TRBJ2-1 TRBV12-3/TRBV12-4 ASSQDRVNEQF
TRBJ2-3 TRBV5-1 ASSLRGTRTDTQY
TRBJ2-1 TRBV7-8 ASSLGGAREQF
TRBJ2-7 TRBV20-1 SARVASGVYEQY